This T cell receptor beta chain was sequenced for a study of beta chain features in type 1 diabetes. Germline trimming cut 1 base from V and 5 bases from J; bases unmatched to any gene: 9. Per the germline V gene, CDR1 is MGHRA and CDR2 is YSYEKL. The CDR3 length is 16 residues. Cell sorting via CD45RO/CCR7/CD25/CD127/CD95/CD27 was performed to obtain CD4+ naive, central memory, regulatory and stem cell-like memory cells. This clone has more than one count but fewer than ten. Expressed TCRB transcripts were sequenced, since all the RNA that had been isolated was reverse transcribed. The data were produced by immunoSEQ multiplex PCR, yet TCRdb's version contains in-frame clones alone and is incomplete. The sample yields about 290,000 clones, roughly 8% seen once.

The sample consisted of central memory CD4+ T cells from blood. The receptor's source is a woman between 18 and 29 years old in good health. The genes are TRBV4-1 and TRBJ2-7, with 9 bases aligning to TRBD2. The CDR3 nucleotides are TGCGCCAGCAGCCAAGCTGCAGGGACTAGCAACAACGAGCAGTACTTC. Translated: CASSQAAGTSNNEQYF.